This TCR beta chain was identified during a study of cytomegalovirus exposure and HLA in healthy donors. Study-level results: The analysis excluded some indistinguishable V segments, including TRBV6-2 and TRBV6-3. Associated with cytomegalovirus, according to the listing, were some 180 TCR beta chains. Three CMV-associated chains were confirmed in vitro to be specific for CMV antigens. Later work found most CMV-associated TCR beta chains apparently HLA-restricted.

This CDR3 is 16 amino acids long. Trimming removed 1 base at V and 3 bases at J, with 11 bases between. Germline loops: CDR1 SGHDT, CDR2 YYEEEE. Worth noting for this clone: As yet, its antigen is unknown.

PCR was performed using 60 Vbeta and 13 Jbeta primers. TCRdb keeps only in-frame clones here, not all; method: immunoSEQ multiplex PCR. The sample contains some 180,000 clones, 70% to 80% of which appear only once. The chain links TRBV5-6 to TRBJ1-6; possibly TRBD1 for D (5 bases). The sequenced sample consisted of PBMCs. This sequence was found in a woman aged 55-70 years in good health and CMV-seropositive. CDR3 nucleotide sequence: TGTGCCAGCAGCTTGTTGACAGACGACTATAATTCACCCCTCCACTTT. It specifies CASSLLTDDYNSPLHF.